This T cell receptor beta chain was captured in a study of blood T cell repertoires in COVID-19. Study-level background: Some COVID-19 samples were acute and others convalescent; all came from the United States, Italy and Spain. PBMCs, B-cell-depleted T cells, or T cells provided the cDNA or gDNA that made up the material.

In this sample, this clone turned up many times. Germline CDR1 MNHNY, CDR2 SVGAGI (reference sequence). The CDR3 sequence is 15 residues long. After removal of 8 bases from V and 7 bases from J, the junction contained 9 bases not matched to a gene. Original handling: Amplification of reference gene primers was used by the study to estimate nucleated cell counts. Method: immunoSEQ multiplex PCR; TCRdb's copy keeps in-frame clones and lacks some. V and J calls plus clone size are reproduced from that table; the DNA served to infer D and trimming. The sample records roughly 180,000 clones, under 85% being singletons.

The clonotype was recovered from a man aged 60-69 years with active or convalescent COVID-19. The sample comprised peripheral blood. This chain connects TRBV6-6 to TRBJ1-6, with 9 nucleotides matching TRBD1. CDR3 region: CASRDNRGRNSPLHF. CDR3 nucleotides: TGTGCCAGCCGTGATAACAGGGGGCGAAATTCACCCCTCCACTTT.